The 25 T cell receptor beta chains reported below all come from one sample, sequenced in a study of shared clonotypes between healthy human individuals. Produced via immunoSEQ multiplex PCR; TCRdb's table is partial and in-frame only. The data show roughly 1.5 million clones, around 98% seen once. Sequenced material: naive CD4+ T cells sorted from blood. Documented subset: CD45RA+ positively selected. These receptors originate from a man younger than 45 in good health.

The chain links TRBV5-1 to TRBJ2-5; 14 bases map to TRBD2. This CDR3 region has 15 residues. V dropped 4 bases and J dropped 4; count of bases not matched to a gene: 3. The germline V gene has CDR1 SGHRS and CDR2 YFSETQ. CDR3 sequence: CASSHGLAGGETQYF. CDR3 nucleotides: TGCGCCAGCAGCCATGGACTAGCGGGAGGAGAGACCCAGTACTTC.

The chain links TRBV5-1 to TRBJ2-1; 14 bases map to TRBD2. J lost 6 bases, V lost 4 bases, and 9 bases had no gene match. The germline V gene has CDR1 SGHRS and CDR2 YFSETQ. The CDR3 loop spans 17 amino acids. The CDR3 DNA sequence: TGCGCCAGCAGCAAAAGACTAGCGGGAGGGCCGAGCAATGAGCAGTTCTTC. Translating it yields CASSKRLAGGPSNEQFF.

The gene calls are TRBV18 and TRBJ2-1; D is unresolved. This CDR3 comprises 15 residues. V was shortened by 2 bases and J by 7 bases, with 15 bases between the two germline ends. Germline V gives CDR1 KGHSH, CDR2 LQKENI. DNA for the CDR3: TGTGCCAGCTCACCAGAACGTCGGTTCCGGAATGAGCAGTTCTTC. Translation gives CASSPERRFRNEQFF.

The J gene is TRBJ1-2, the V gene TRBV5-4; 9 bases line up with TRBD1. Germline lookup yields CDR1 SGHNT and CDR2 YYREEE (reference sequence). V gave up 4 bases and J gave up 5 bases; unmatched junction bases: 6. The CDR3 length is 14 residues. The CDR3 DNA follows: TGTGCCAGCAGCGAGACAGGGGGTGGATATGGCTACACCTTC. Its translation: CASSETGGGYGYTF.

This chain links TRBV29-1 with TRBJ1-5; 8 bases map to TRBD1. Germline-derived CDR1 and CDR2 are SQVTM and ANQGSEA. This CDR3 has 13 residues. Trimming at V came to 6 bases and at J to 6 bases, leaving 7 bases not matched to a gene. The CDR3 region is CSVETDRGQPQHF. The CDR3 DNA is TGCAGCGTGGAAACCGACAGGGGTCAGCCCCAGCATTTT.

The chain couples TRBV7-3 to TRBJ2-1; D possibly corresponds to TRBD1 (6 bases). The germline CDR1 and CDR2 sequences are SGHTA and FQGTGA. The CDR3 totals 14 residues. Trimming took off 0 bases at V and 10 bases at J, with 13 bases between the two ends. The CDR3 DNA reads TGTGCCAGCAGCTTAACCGTGACAGGCTCAGAGCAGTTCTTC. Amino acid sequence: CASSLTVTGSEQFF. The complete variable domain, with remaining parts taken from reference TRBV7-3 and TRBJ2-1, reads GAGVSQTPSNKVTEKGKYVELRCDPISGHTALYWYRQSLGQGPEFLIYFQGTGAADDSGLPNDRFFAVRPEGSVSTLKIQRTERGDSAVYLCASSLTVTGSEQFFGPGTRLTVL.

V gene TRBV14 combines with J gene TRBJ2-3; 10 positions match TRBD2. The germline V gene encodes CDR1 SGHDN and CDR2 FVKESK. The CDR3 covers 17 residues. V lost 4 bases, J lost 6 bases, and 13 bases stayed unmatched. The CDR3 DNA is TGTGCCAGCAGCCGCAGTCAAGCGGGAGGGCCTTGGGATACGCAGTATTTT. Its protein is CASSRSQAGGPWDTQYF.

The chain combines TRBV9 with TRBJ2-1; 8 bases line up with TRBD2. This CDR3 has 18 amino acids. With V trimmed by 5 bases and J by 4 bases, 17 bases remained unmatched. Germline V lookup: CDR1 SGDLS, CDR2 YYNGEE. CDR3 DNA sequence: TGTGCCAGCAGTGAATTGGGGCCCACTAGCGGCCCTTACAATGAGCAGTTCTTC. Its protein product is CASSELGPTSGPYNEQFF.

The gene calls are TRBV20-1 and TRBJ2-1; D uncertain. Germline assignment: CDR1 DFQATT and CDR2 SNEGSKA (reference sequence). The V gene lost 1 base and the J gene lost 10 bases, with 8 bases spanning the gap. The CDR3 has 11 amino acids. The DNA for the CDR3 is TGCAGTGCTAGAGCTAGGACGGAGCAGTTCTTC. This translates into CSARARTEQFF.

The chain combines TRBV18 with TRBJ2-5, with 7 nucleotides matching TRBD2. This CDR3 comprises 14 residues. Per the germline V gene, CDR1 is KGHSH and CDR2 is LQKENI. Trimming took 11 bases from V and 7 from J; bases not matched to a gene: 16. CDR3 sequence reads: CASTETSQSGTQYF. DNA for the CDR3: TGTGCCTCCACAGAGACTAGCCAATCGGGGACCCAGTACTTC.

The CDR3 bases are TGTGCCAGCAGTTTTTCCCTAGCGGGAGGTAGTAATGAGCAGTTCTTC. Its translation: CASSFSLAGGSNEQFF. The chain uses TRBV27 and TRBJ2-1; 11 bases align to TRBD2. J was trimmed by 7 bases and V by 3 bases; bases with no gene match: 8. Germline V gene sequence: CDR1 MNHEY, CDR2 SMNVEV (reference sequence). The CDR3 spans 16 residues.

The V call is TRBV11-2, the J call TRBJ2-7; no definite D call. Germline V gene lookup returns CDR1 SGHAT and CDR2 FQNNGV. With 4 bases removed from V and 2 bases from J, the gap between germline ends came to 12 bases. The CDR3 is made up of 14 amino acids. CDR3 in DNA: TGTGCCAGCAGCTCTCTCCCCCGCCCCTACGAGCAGTACTTC. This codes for CASSSLPRPYEQYF.

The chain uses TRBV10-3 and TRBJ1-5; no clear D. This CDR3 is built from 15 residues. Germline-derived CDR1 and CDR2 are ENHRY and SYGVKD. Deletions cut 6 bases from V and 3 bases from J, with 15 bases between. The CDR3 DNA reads TGTGCCATCAGGCTGAGGTTAGGAGACAATCAGCCCCAGCATTTT. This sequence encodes CAIRLRLGDNQPQHF.

The CDR3 bases are TGTGCCAGCAGCTTAGCCCGGTCCTACGAGCAGTACTTC. This encodes CASSLARSYEQYF. The rearrangement links TRBV7-8 to TRBJ2-7; D unresolved. Germline loops: CDR1 SGHVS, CDR2 FQNEAQ. There are 13 residues in the CDR3. Trimming removed 0 bases at V and 1 base at J, with 4 bases between.

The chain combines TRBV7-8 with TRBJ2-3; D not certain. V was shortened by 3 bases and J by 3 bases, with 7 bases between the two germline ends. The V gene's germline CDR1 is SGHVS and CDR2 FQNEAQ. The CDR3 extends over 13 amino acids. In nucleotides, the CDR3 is TGTGCCAGCAGCTTCGCAGCTACAGATACGCAGTATTTT. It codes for CASSFAATDTQYF. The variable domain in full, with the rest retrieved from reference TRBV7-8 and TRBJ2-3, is GAGVSQSPRYKVAKRGQDVALRCDPISGHVSLFWYQQALGQGPEFLTYFQNEAQLDKSGLPSDRFFAERPEGSVSTLKIQRTQQEDSAVYLCASSFAATDTQYFGPGTRLTVL.

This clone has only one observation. The CDR3 DNA sequence: TGCGCCAGCAGTCAATATGGGACAGGGACCTCAGATACGCAGTATTTT. Translation: CASSQYGTGTSDTQYF. The chain employs TRBV23-1 and TRBJ2-3, with 9 nucleotides matching TRBD1. TRBV23-1 is an ORF for which the function is uncertain. The ends lost 1 base at V and 4 bases at J; junction bases unmatched: 6. There are 16 residues in the CDR3.

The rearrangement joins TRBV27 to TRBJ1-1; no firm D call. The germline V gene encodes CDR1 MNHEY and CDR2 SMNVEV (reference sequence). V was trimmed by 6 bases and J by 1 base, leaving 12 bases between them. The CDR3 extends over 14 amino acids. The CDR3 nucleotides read TGTGCCAGCAGGGTTGGCAGAAGGAACACTGAAGCTTTCTTT. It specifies CASRVGRRNTEAFF.

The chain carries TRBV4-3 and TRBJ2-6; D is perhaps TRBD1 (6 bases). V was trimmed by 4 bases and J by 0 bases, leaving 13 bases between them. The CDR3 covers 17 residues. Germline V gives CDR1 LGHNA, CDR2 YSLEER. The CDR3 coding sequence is TGCGCCAGCAGCCCGCGACAGGATAGCTCTGGGGCCAACGTCCTGACTTTC. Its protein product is CASSPRQDSSGANVLTF.

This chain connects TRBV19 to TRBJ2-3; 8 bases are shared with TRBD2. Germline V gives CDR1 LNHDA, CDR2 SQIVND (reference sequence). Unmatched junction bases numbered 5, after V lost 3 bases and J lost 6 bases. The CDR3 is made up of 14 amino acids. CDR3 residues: CASSMGLGSDTQYF. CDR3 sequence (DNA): TGTGCCAGTAGTATGGGACTAGGGTCGGATACGCAGTATTTT.

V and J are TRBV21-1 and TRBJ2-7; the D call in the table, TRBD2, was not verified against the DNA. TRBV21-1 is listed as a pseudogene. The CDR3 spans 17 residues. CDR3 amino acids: CASSKARTSGRGYEQYF. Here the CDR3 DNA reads TGTGCCAGCAGCAAAGCAAGAACTAGCGGGAGGGGGTACGAGCAGTACTTC.

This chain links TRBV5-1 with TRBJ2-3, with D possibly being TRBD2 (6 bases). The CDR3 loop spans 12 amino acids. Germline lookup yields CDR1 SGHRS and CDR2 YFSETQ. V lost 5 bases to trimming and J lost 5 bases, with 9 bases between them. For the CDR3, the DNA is TGCGCCAGCAGTATTAGCGGAGATACGCAGTATTTT. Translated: CASSISGDTQYF.

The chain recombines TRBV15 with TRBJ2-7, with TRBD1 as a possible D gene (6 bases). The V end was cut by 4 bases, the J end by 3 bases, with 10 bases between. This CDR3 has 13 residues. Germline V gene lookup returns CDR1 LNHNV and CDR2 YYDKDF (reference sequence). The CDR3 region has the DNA TGTGCCACCAGCAACAGGGCCAGCTACGAGCAGTACTTC. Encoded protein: CATSNRASYEQYF.

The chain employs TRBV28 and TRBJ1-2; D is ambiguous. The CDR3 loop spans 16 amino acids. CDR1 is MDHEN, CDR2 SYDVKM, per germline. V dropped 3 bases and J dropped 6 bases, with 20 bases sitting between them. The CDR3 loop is CASSFGGIPLPDGYTF. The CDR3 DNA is TGTGCCAGCAGTTTTGGCGGAATTCCCCTTCCCGATGGCTACACCTTC.

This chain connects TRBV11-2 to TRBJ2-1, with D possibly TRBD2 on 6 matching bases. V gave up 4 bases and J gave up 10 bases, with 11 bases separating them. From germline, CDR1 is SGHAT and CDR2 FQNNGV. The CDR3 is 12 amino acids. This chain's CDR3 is CASSSFSGEQFF. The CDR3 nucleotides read TGTGCCAGCAGCTCATTTAGCGGAGAGCAGTTCTTC.

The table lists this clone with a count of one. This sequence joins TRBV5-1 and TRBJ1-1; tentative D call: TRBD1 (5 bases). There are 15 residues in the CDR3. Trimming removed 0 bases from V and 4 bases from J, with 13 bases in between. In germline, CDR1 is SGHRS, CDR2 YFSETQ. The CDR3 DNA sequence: TGCGCCAGCAGCTTGGCCGAGCCGGGGGGCACTGAAGCTTTCTTT. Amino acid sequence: CASSLAEPGGTEAFF.